The following is a TCR beta chain sequence with its context. This sample was taken from a study of blood T cell repertoires in COVID-19. In the study overall: From the United States, Italy and Spain came samples of acute and convalescent COVID-19.

The data were produced by immunoSEQ multiplex PCR, yet TCRdb's version contains in-frame clones alone and is incomplete. This sample has around 140,000 clones, with 84% found just once. V lost 9 bases and J 8 bases, leaving 13 bases between the germline ends. The CDR3 length is 11 residues. From germline, CDR1 is LNHDA and CDR2 SQIVND (reference sequence). The receptor was derived from a human donor in a cohort sampled during active COVID-19. The sequencing sample was made of peripheral blood. This chain links TRBV19 with TRBJ1-2; D may be TRBD1 (6 bases). CDR3 sequence (DNA): TGTGCCAGCCTGGGACACCAAGGCTACACCTTC. Translated: CASLGHQGYTF.